Below, 4 T cell receptor beta chains from the same sample are listed, as sequenced in a study of post-analysis software for immune sequencing data. No antigen has been assigned to these receptors. The TCR beta cDNA libraries carried unique molecular identifiers. TCRdb independently ran MiXCR on the PCR reads; one entry per CDR3 protein. The sample carries approximately 180,000 distinct CDR3 sequences, approximately 30% recorded once. Study conclusions and caveats: Higher frequency in patients than in controls was seen for roughly 5 TRBV segments, with TRBV5-6, TRBV5-1 and TRBV20-1 among them.

The sample comprised blood. The receptor source for this set is a girl between 5 and 17 years old with multiple sclerosis.

This clonotype was counted between two and nine times. A much larger clone differs by one base, so this may be a read error. J is TRBJ2-1 and V is TRBV29-1; TRBD1 matches 8 bases. CDR1 and CDR2 from the germline V gene are SQVTM and ANQGSEA. The junction had 13 bases not matched to a gene; V was cut back by 3 bases and J by 12 bases. This CDR3 spans 14 amino acids. The CDR3 protein is CSVERGGDRGGQFF. CDR3 DNA sequence: TGCAGCGTTGAGAGGGGTGGTGACAGGGGAGGGCAGTTCTTC.

The chain is built from TRBV1 and TRBJ2-7; the table's D call, TRBD2, has no DNA check behind it. TRBV1 is a pseudogene locus. The CDR3 spans 19 residues. CDR3 bases: TGCACCAGCAGCCAAGATTTCGCCTTTCGGGAGACTTCCGCCTACGAGCAGTACTTC. Amino acids: CTSSQDFAFRETSAYEQYF.

The sample holds a few counts of this clonotype. This rearrangement joins TRBV7-9 to TRBJ1-1, with D hard to call. Trimming stripped 7 bases from V and 0 bases from J, with 12 bases between. The CDR3 has 14 residues. Germline V lookup: CDR1 SEHNR, CDR2 FQNEAQ (reference sequence). The CDR3 DNA is TGTGCCAGCAAGTCCGGGCCTGTGAACACTGAAGCTTTCTTT. Its protein product is CASKSGPVNTEAFF.

The chain carries TRBV7-9 and TRBJ1-2; 12 bases are shared with TRBD1. This CDR3 has 18 amino acids. CDR1 SEHNR and CDR2 FQNEAQ come from the germline V gene (reference sequence). Trimming cost V 1 base and J 3 bases; bases outside gene matches: 9. The CDR3 DNA reads TGTGCCAGCAGCTTAGACCCCGGGGACAGGGGGCGCGACTATGGCTACACCTTC. This codes for CASSLDPGDRGRDYGYTF. Drawing the rest from reference TRBV7-9 and TRBJ1-2, the complete variable domain is DTGVSQNPRHKITKRGQNVTFRCDPISEHNRLYWYRQTLGQGPEFLTYFQNEAQLEKSRLLSDRFSAERPKGSFSTLEIQRTEQGDSAMYLCASSLDPGDRGRDYGYTFGSGTRLTVV.